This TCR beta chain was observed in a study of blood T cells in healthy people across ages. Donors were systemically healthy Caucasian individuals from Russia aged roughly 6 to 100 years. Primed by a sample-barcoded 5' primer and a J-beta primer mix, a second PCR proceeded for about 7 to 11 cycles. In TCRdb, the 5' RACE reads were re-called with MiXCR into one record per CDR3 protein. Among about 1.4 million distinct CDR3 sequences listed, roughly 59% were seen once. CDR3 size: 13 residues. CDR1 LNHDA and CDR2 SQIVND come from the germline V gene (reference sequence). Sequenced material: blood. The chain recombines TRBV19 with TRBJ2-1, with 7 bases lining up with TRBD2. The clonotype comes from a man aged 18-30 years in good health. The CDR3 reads CACQRTSFNEQFF. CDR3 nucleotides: TGTGCATGCCAGAGGACTAGTTTCAATGAGCAGTTCTTC. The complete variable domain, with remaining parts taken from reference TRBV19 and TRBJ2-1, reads DGGITQSPKYLFRKEGQNVTLSCEQNLNHDAMYWYRQDPGQGLRLIYYSQIVNDFQKGDIAEGYSVSREKKESFPLTVTSAQKNPTAFYLCACQRTSFNEQFFGPGTRLTVL.